These T cell receptor beta chains were read from a single sample in a study of blood T cells in healthy people across ages. MiXCR, run by TCRdb on the 5' RACE reads, gives a single entry per CDR3 protein. The repertoire holds about 1.4 million distinct CDR3 sequences, approximately 60% seen once, with more than 6% in the top ten. Sequencing was done on a sample of blood. All receptors derive from a man younger than 30 in good health. CDR3s include the opening cysteine and the closing phenylalanine or tryptophan. The D gene is left open where the match is weak. Expanded clones get a size class; other rows say once, few or many, or leave the size out.

v_call,j_call,d_call,clone_size,cdr3_nt,cdr3_aa
TRBV27,TRBJ2-1,TRBD2,NA,TGTGCCAGCAGTTTATCAGGACTAGCGGGGGGCGTTGTCTACAATGAGCAGTTCTTC,CASSLSGLAGGVVYNEQFF
TRBV12-3/TRBV12-4,TRBJ1-2,NA,NA,TGTGCCAGCAGTCCCGACTCGGTCGGCTACACCTTC,CASSPDSVGYTF
TRBV12-3/TRBV12-4,TRBJ1-2,TRBD1,NA,TGTGCCAGCAGGAACCCGGACAGGAACTATGGCTACACCTTC,CASRNPDRNYGYTF
TRBV29-1,TRBJ2-7,TRBD2,NA,TGCAGCGTGGAAATAGACCTAGCGGGAGGTCCCAGCTCCTACAATGAGCAGTACTTC,CSVEIDLAGGPSSYNEQYF
TRBV4-2,TRBJ2-7,NA,once,TGTGGCAGCAGCCAGAGACCTTTCGAGGGCGAGCAGTACTTC,CGSSQRPFEGEQYF
TRBV4-1,TRBJ2-1,NA,few,TGCGCCAGCAGCGTTACCCCGACCAGTTCCTACAATGAGCAGTTCTTC,CASSVTPTSSYNEQFF
TRBV7-2,TRBJ1-2,TRBD1,NA,TGTGCCAGCAGCTTAGCCCATTCGTTCCCGGGACAGGGTTATGGCTACACCTTC,CASSLAHSFPGQGYGYTF
TRBV15,TRBJ2-5,TRBD2,NA,TGTGCCTCTCGTGAAAGGCGGGGGGGCCGTAATGAGCAGTACTTC,CASRERRGGRNEQYF
TRBV6-2/TRBV6-3,TRBJ2-7,NA,NA,TGTGCCAGCAGTCCCATCCGGGGCGGGAACTCCTACGAGCAGTACTTC,CASSPIRGGNSYEQYF
TRBV4-1,TRBJ1-5,TRBD1,few,TGCGCCAGCCGACCCCGCCGGGACAGGGATATCAAACCCCAGCATTTT,CASRPRRDRDIKPQHF
TRBV29-1,TRBJ2-5,TRBD1,NA,TGCAGCGTCCTACCCAGGGGGCTAGGGGAGACCCAGTACTTC,CSVLPRGLGETQYF
TRBV25-1,TRBJ2-3,NA,NA,TGTGCCAGCAGTGAGGTCAGGGGATTTGCAGATACGCAGTATTTT,CASSEVRGFADTQYF
TRBV6-5,TRBJ1-2,NA,NA,TGTGCCAGCAGTTATGGGGGAGGGAATGGCTACACCTTC,CASSYGGGNGYTF
TRBV20-1,TRBJ1-1,NA,NA,TGCAGTGCTAACAAGTTTGGGAACACTGAAGCTTTCTTT,CSANKFGNTEAFF
TRBV4-2,TRBJ2-7,TRBD1,NA,TGTGCCAGCAGCCAATCAACAGGGGCGATCGAGCAGTACTTC,CASSQSTGAIEQYF
TRBV12-3/TRBV12-4,TRBJ2-5,NA,NA,TGTGCCAGCAGTCCCGATACAGGGCAAGAGACCCAGTACTTC,CASSPDTGQETQYF
TRBV21-1,TRBJ2-7,NA,few,TGTGCCAGCAGCAAAGTAGGCAGGGCCTCCTACGAGCAGTACTTC,CASSKVGRASYEQYF
TRBV29-1,TRBJ1-1,NA,NA,TGCAGCGTTGGTCAGGCGCCGAACACTGAAGCTTTCTTT,CSVGQAPNTEAFF
TRBV7-2,TRBJ2-5,NA,NA,TGTGCCAGCAGCAAGGTCGGGTCACCCTGGGAAGAGACCCAGTACTTC,CASSKVGSPWEETQYF
TRBV20-1,TRBJ2-1,NA,NA,TGCAGTGCTCCCAACCCCGGGGTGAGCTCCTACAATGAGCAGTTCTTC,CSAPNPGVSSYNEQFF
TRBV6-2/TRBV6-3,TRBJ1-1,NA,NA,TGTGCCACCGGGCGGGGGCTGAACACTGAAGCTTTCTTT,CATGRGLNTEAFF
TRBV6-5,TRBJ1-2,TRBD1,few,TGTGCCAGCAGACAGGGGATGGATGGCTACACCTTC,CASRQGMDGYTF
TRBV30,TRBJ2-7,NA,NA,TGTGCCTGGAGCAAATCGGGACCGAAGCAGTACTTC,CAWSKSGPKQYF
TRBV7-2,TRBJ2-1,TRBD1,NA,TGTGCCAGCAGCGACCGACAGGGTCGGCAGTTCTTC,CASSDRQGRQFF
TRBV4-2,TRBJ2-1,NA,NA,TGTGCCGGCAGCCAATCTAGCGACAACAATGAGCAGTTCTTC,CAGSQSSDNNEQFF
TRBV20-1,TRBJ2-1,TRBD2,NA,TGCAGTGCAGCGAGGGGCCGGGGTCGAGCGGGAGTCAATGAGCAGTTCTTC,CSAARGRGRAGVNEQFF
TRBV20-1,TRBJ2-3,NA,NA,TGCAGTGCTAGAGTCGGGGGCACAGATACGCAGTATTTT,CSARVGGTDTQYF
TRBV6-5,TRBJ2-3,TRBD1,NA,TGTGCCAGCAGAAGGGACAGTCTAGCCACAGATACGCAGTATTTT,CASRRDSLATDTQYF
TRBV29-1,TRBJ2-7,TRBD1,NA,TGCAGCGCCGGGACAGGCGGCGAGCAGTACTTC,CSAGTGGEQYF
TRBV9,TRBJ1-6,NA,NA,TGTGCCAGCAGCGTGGGGCCGGGATCCTATAATTCACCCCTCCACTTT,CASSVGPGSYNSPLHF
TRBV5-1,TRBJ2-5,TRBD1,NA,TGCGCCAGCAGCTTTGCAGGGGGAGTAGAGACCCAGTACTTC,CASSFAGGVETQYF
TRBV6-5,TRBJ2-1,TRBD2,NA,TGTGCCAGCAGTTACTCATCAAGCGGGGTCTCCTACAATGAGCAGTTCTTC,CASSYSSSGVSYNEQFF
TRBV4-1,TRBJ2-3,NA,NA,TGCGCCAGCAGCCAAGAGGGTTCCATAGTAGCGACAGATACGCAGTATTTT,CASSQEGSIVATDTQYF
TRBV29-1,TRBJ2-7,TRBD1,NA,TGCAGCGTTAGAGATCACGACAGGGGGTCTTACGAGCAGTACTTC,CSVRDHDRGSYEQYF
TRBV9,TRBJ2-1,TRBD2,NA,TGTGCCAGCAGCGTAGGGACCCTCCCTGCGGGAGAGGAGCAGTTCTTC,CASSVGTLPAGEEQFF
TRBV7-9,TRBJ2-1,NA,NA,TGTGCCAGCAGCGCAGACGGAGGCTCCTACAATGAGCAGTTCTTC,CASSADGGSYNEQFF
TRBV7-2,TRBJ2-2,TRBD2,NA,TGTGCCAGCAGCTTAGCGGGAGGGAGTGACACCGGGGAGCTGTTTTTT,CASSLAGGSDTGELFF
TRBV10-3,TRBJ2-5,TRBD1,few,TGTGCCATCAGGAACAGGGGAGAGGAGACCCAGTACTTC,CAIRNRGEETQYF
TRBV4-1,TRBJ2-1,NA,NA,TGCGCCAGCAGCCCTCACCCGGGTAATTTAGGCAATGAGCAGTTCTTC,CASSPHPGNLGNEQFF
TRBV20-1,TRBJ2-7,NA,NA,TGCAGTGGAACTAACTCCTACGAGCAGTACTTC,CSGTNSYEQYF
TRBV5-1,TRBJ2-7,TRBD2,once,TGCGCCAGCAGCTGGGCTAGCGGTTCCTCCTACGAGCAGTACTTC,CASSWASGSSYEQYF
TRBV24-1,TRBJ2-1,NA,NA,TGTGCCACCAGTGATCTAGGGGAGGACAATGAGCAGTTCTTC,CATSDLGEDNEQFF
TRBV29-1,TRBJ2-2,NA,few,TGCAGCGTTGGATCCGGAACTAACACCGGGGAGCTGTTTTTT,CSVGSGTNTGELFF
TRBV20-1,TRBJ2-6,NA,NA,TGCAGTGCTATAGACAGGTGGAGCTCTGGGGCCAACGTCCTGACTTTC,CSAIDRWSSGANVLTF
TRBV5-1,TRBJ2-1,NA,NA,TGCGCCAGCAGCTTGGACGCGGGCGATGAGCAGTTCTTC,CASSLDAGDEQFF
TRBV29-1,TRBJ2-1,TRBD1,many,TGCAGCGGATGGGGGACAGGGGGTAATGAGCAGTTCTTC,CSGWGTGGNEQFF
TRBV25-1,TRBJ1-2,TRBD1,NA,TGTGCCAGCAGGGCGGACAGGGGGGACTATGGCTACACCTTC,CASRADRGDYGYTF
TRBV21-1,TRBJ2-1,NA,NA,TGTGCCAGCAAGAAGAAAGAAGGTGAGCAGTTCTTC,CASKKKEGEQFF
TRBV6-6,TRBJ1-5,TRBD1,NA,TGTGCCAGCAGTTACTCGGGACAGAAAGACAATCAGCCCCAGCATTTT,CASSYSGQKDNQPQHF
TRBV27,TRBJ1-2,NA,NA,TGTGCCAGCAGGGGGTCCGTGCAGGCCTATGGCTGCACCTTC,CASRGSVQAYGCTF
TRBV20-1,TRBJ1-1,NA,NA,TGCAGTGCTAGAGTCCCAGCACGGGCAGTTCTGACTGAAGCTTTCTTT,CSARVPARAVLTEAFF
TRBV10-3,TRBJ2-3,TRBD1,NA,TGTGCCATCAGTGAGCCAGGGGGAGTCGGCACAGATACGCAGTATTTT,CAISEPGGVGTDTQYF